The rows below give T cell receptor beta chains drawn from one sample of a study of blood T cell repertoires in COVID-19. Profiled with immunoSEQ multiplex PCR; TCRdb holds only in-frame clones, not every one. There are 200,000 to 300,000 clones in the sample; around four fifths occur only once, and more than 6% lies in the top ten. What was sequenced was peripheral blood. The origin of the receptors is a woman aged 60-75 years with active or convalescent COVID-19. The CDR3 runs from the conserved cysteine through the conserved F or W. A D gene is named only where the DNA matches it firmly. Clone size is given for some rows only: seen once, a few or many times, or a class if the clone is expanded.

D: TRBD2; V: TRBV2; J: TRBJ2-5; size: NA; DNA: TGTGCCAGCAGCGAACCACGACTAGCGGGAGAGGAGACCCAGTACTTC; CDR3: CASSEPRLAGEETQYF
D: NA; V: TRBV28; J: TRBJ2-3; size: NA; DNA: TGTGCCAGCATGCCCTCGGGCAGGGCTCCCGCAGATACGCAGTATTTT; CDR3: CASMPSGRAPADTQYF
D: TRBD1; V: TRBV5-4; J: TRBJ2-5; size: NA; DNA: TGTGCCAGCAGTATAGACAGGGGAAGAGAGACCCAGTACTTC; CDR3: CASSIDRGRETQYF
D: TRBD2; V: TRBV11-3; J: TRBJ2-7; size: few; DNA: TGTGCCAGCAGCTTAGAGGGGGCGGGAGGGGCCTACGAGCAGTACTTC; CDR3: CASSLEGAGGAYEQYF
D: NA; V: TRBV9; J: TRBJ2-2; size: NA; DNA: TGTGCCAGCAAGCTAGACAGCGCCGGTCCGGGGGAGCTGTTTTTT; CDR3: CASKLDSAGPGELFF
D: TRBD1; V: TRBV2; J: TRBJ1-5; size: once; DNA: TGTGCCAGCAGGATGGGACAGCATCAGCCCCAGCATTTT; CDR3: CASRMGQHQPQHF
D: NA; V: TRBV6-5; J: TRBJ1-2; size: NA; DNA: TGTGCCAGTGGACAGAGAACTAACTATGGCTACACCTTC; CDR3: CASGQRTNYGYTF
D: TRBD1; V: TRBV6-5; J: TRBJ1-1; size: once; DNA: TGTGCCAGCAATGTGCAGGGGGCGAACACTGAAGCTTTCTTT; CDR3: CASNVQGANTEAFF
D: NA; V: TRBV5-6; J: TRBJ1-1; size: NA; DNA: TGTGCCAGCAGCCTACCTGCGCAGGGAACTGAAGCTTTCTTT; CDR3: CASSLPAQGTEAFF
D: NA; V: TRBV2; J: TRBJ2-5; size: NA; DNA: TGTGCCAGCAGTGACTCACCGGAAATACAGGCGCAAGAGACCCAGTACTTC; CDR3: CASSDSPEIQAQETQYF
D: NA; V: TRBV5-1; J: TRBJ1-3; size: NA; DNA: TGCGCCAGCAGCTTGGGGGGTACAGGAGATGGAAACACCATATATTTT; CDR3: CASSLGGTGDGNTIYF
D: NA; V: TRBV18; J: TRBJ2-3; size: NA; DNA: TGTGCCAGCTCACCACTGGCTCAACAGAATGTCCGCACAGATACGCAGTATTTT; CDR3: CASSPLAQQNVRTDTQYF
D: NA; V: TRBV6-5; J: TRBJ2-1; size: NA; DNA: TGTGCCAGCAGCCTCACTCATGAGCAGTTCTTC; CDR3: CASSLTHEQFF
D: TRBD2; V: TRBV27; J: TRBJ2-1; size: NA; DNA: TGTGCCAGCCAGGGCGGGAGCTCCTACAATGAGCAGTTCTTC; CDR3: CASQGGSSYNEQFF
D: TRBD2; V: TRBV10-3; J: TRBJ2-3; size: once; DNA: TGTGCCATCAGTGAACGGCTAGCGGGGGGCCTCCCGAGCACAGATACGCAGTATTTT; CDR3: CAISERLAGGLPSTDTQYF
D: TRBD2; V: TRBV2; J: TRBJ2-1; size: once; DNA: TGTGCCAGCAGTCAGGAACTAGCGGTGTACAATGAGCAGTTCTTC; CDR3: CASSQELAVYNEQFF
D: TRBD2; V: TRBV5-1; J: TRBJ2-1; size: NA; DNA: TGCGCCAGCAGCTTGACTAGCGGGGGAAGGTACAATGAGCAGTTCTTC; CDR3: CASSLTSGGRYNEQFF
D: NA; V: TRBV5-1; J: TRBJ2-2; size: NA; DNA: TGCGCCAGCAGCTTGGTGGGACTTAACGGGGAGCTGTTTTTT; CDR3: CASSLVGLNGELFF
D: NA; V: TRBV30; J: TRBJ2-7; size: NA; DNA: TGTGCCTGGAGTGCCTCCCCCTACGAGCAGTACTTC; CDR3: CAWSASPYEQYF
D: TRBD1; V: TRBV7-9; J: TRBJ1-1; size: NA; DNA: TGTGCCAGCAGCCTAGACAGGGGGCGTCGATACACTGAAGCTTTCTTT; CDR3: CASSLDRGRRYTEAFF
D: TRBD2; V: TRBV4-1; J: TRBJ2-3; size: NA; DNA: TGCGCCAGCAGCCAAGGAAGTCTGGGGACTAGCGGGAGGGGTGGGACAGATACGCAGTATTTT; CDR3: CASSQGSLGTSGRGGTDTQYF
D: TRBD1; V: TRBV5-1; J: TRBJ1-2; size: NA; DNA: TGCGCCAGCAGCTTGGCCTACCGGGACAGGGACTATGGCTACACCTTC; CDR3: CASSLAYRDRDYGYTF
D: NA; V: TRBV5-1; J: TRBJ2-7; size: once; DNA: TGCGCCAGCAGCTTGGTGCCCGGGGGTCCCTACGAGCAGTACTTC; CDR3: CASSLVPGGPYEQYF
D: NA; V: TRBV9; J: TRBJ2-5; size: NA; DNA: TGTGCCAGCAGCGGCCCCAGGGGAGCCCAAGAGACCCAGTACTTC; CDR3: CASSGPRGAQETQYF
D: TRBD2; V: TRBV6-2/TRBV6-3; J: TRBJ2-7; size: NA; DNA: TGTGCCAGCAGTGGCCGACTAGCGGGACCGAGCTCCTACGAGCAGTACTTC; CDR3: CASSGRLAGPSSYEQYF
D: TRBD1; V: TRBV6-5; J: TRBJ1-3; size: NA; DNA: TGTGCCAGCAGTTCGGGACAGGCTGGGGGAAACACCATATATTTT; CDR3: CASSSGQAGGNTIYF
D: TRBD2; V: TRBV3-1/TRBV3-2; J: TRBJ2-3; size: NA; DNA: TGTGCCAGCAGCCAAGGGACTAGCTGGGATACGCAGTATTTT; CDR3: CASSQGTSWDTQYF
D: NA; V: TRBV6-4; J: TRBJ2-2; size: NA; DNA: TGTGCCAGCAGTGACTCGTGGCGGGGGCCATGGGGGGAGCTGTTTTTT; CDR3: CASSDSWRGPWGELFF
D: TRBD1; V: TRBV6-5; J: TRBJ2-5; size: NA; DNA: TGTGCCAGCAGTTACAGGGGGCCAGAGACCCAGTACTTC; CDR3: CASSYRGPETQYF
D: TRBD2; V: TRBV11-3; J: TRBJ2-5; size: NA; DNA: TGTGCCAGCAGCTTAAGACTAGCGGGAGGCTGGTCTCAAGAGACCCAGTACTTC; CDR3: CASSLRLAGGWSQETQYF
D: TRBD2; V: TRBV2; J: TRBJ2-1; size: NA; DNA: TGTGCCAGCAGGAGGACTAGCGGGACTGGCAATGAGCAGTTCTTC; CDR3: CASRRTSGTGNEQFF
D: NA; V: TRBV11-3; J: TRBJ2-1; size: NA; DNA: TGTGCCAGCAGCTTAGGGGGCGGGAACCACAATGAGCAGTTCTTC; CDR3: CASSLGGGNHNEQFF
D: NA; V: TRBV11-3; J: TRBJ2-7; size: NA; DNA: TGTGCCAGCAGCTTGAGGATCTCCTACGAGCAGTACTTC; CDR3: CASSLRISYEQYF
D: TRBD1; V: TRBV25-1; J: TRBJ1-2; size: NA; DNA: TGTGCCAGCAGTGAAAATAATCCGGGACAGTACTATGGCTACACCTTC; CDR3: CASSENNPGQYYGYTF
D: TRBD2; V: TRBV19; J: TRBJ2-2; size: NA; DNA: TGTGCCAGTAGTTCATTGACTAGCGGGAAGATCGGGGAGCTGTTTTTT; CDR3: CASSSLTSGKIGELFF
D: TRBD2; V: TRBV19; J: TRBJ2-1; size: NA; DNA: TGTGCCAGTATAGGCGGGAGGGCCGATAGAGATGAGCAGTTCTTC; CDR3: CASIGGRADRDEQFF
D: NA; V: TRBV10-3; J: TRBJ1-5; size: NA; DNA: TGTGCCTCAGGCTATGGGGGCGGTAATCAGCCCCAGCATTTT; CDR3: CASGYGGGNQPQHF
D: NA; V: TRBV11-3; J: TRBJ2-2; size: NA; DNA: TGTGCCAGCAGCTTAGATGGCAGCACCGGGGAGCTGTTTTTT; CDR3: CASSLDGSTGELFF
D: NA; V: TRBV2; J: TRBJ2-1; size: once; DNA: TGTGCCAGCTGGGAGGACTCCTCCCTGGAGCAGTTCTTC; CDR3: CASWEDSSLEQFF
D: TRBD2; V: TRBV5-1; J: TRBJ2-1; size: once; DNA: TGCGCCAGCAGCTTGGGGGGCGGGAGGGCGGTTAATGAGCAGTTCTTC; CDR3: CASSLGGGRAVNEQFF
D: TRBD2; V: TRBV4-1; J: TRBJ2-2; size: NA; DNA: TGCGCCAGCAGTACCACGACTAGCGTGAACACCGGGGAGCTGTTTTTT; CDR3: CASSTTTSVNTGELFF
D: TRBD2; V: TRBV7-9; J: TRBJ2-5; size: once; DNA: TGTGCCAGCAGCTTAGCGGGGGGGAAAGAGACCCAGTACTTC; CDR3: CASSLAGGKETQYF
D: TRBD2; V: TRBV7-6; J: TRBJ2-2; size: NA; DNA: TGTGCCAGCAGCTTAGCGGGACTAGCGGGAGCCGGGGAGCTGTTTTTT; CDR3: CASSLAGLAGAGELFF
D: TRBD1; V: TRBV19; J: TRBJ2-1; size: once; DNA: TGTGCCAGTAGGGGAATCGACAGGGGGCCCTACAATGAGCAGTTCTTC; CDR3: CASRGIDRGPYNEQFF
D: NA; V: TRBV28; J: TRBJ1-2; size: NA; DNA: TGTGCCAGCAGAGGACAGACCTATGGCTACACCTTC; CDR3: CASRGQTYGYTF
D: NA; V: TRBV7-8; J: TRBJ1-5; size: NA; DNA: TGTGCCAGCAGCCCCCAGGATAGCAATCAGCCCCAGCATTTT; CDR3: CASSPQDSNQPQHF
D: NA; V: TRBV15; J: TRBJ1-5; size: NA; DNA: TGTGCCACCAGCAGAGCAGGGAACCAGCCCCAGCATTTT; CDR3: CATSRAGNQPQHF
D: TRBD2; V: TRBV20-1; J: TRBJ2-1; size: NA; DNA: TGCAGTGCTAGTCCCATGGTGGGAGGGACCTACAATGAGCAGTTCTTC; CDR3: CSASPMVGGTYNEQFF
D: TRBD1; V: TRBV18; J: TRBJ1-4; size: NA; DNA: TGTGCCAGCTCACCCGACAGGGCTGGAACTAATGAAAAACTGTTTTTT; CDR3: CASSPDRAGTNEKLFF
D: NA; V: TRBV7-9; J: TRBJ1-2; size: NA; DNA: TGTGCCAGCAGCTCCAGGGTGGAGGGCTACACCTTC; CDR3: CASSSRVEGYTF
D: NA; V: TRBV29-1; J: TRBJ1-1; size: NA; DNA: TGCAGCACTTCGGAGGTTATGAACACTGAAGCTTTCTTT; CDR3: CSTSEVMNTEAFF
D: NA; V: TRBV7-3; J: TRBJ2-1; size: NA; DNA: TGTGCCAGCAGCTTGGACGGAGGCTACAATGAGCAGTTCTTC; CDR3: CASSLDGGYNEQFF
D: TRBD2; V: TRBV11-2; J: TRBJ2-3; size: NA; DNA: TGTGCCAGCAGCTTAGAGCCGGGACTAGCGGGGGGGGGTAGCACAGATACGCAGTATTTT; CDR3: CASSLEPGLAGGGSTDTQYF